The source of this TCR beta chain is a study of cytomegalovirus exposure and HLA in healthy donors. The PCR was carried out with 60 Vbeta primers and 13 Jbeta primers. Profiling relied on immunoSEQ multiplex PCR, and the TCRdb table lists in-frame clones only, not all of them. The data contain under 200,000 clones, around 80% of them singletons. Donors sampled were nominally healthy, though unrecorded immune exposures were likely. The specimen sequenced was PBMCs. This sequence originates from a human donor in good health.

The CDR3 loop is CASSLGRGKEPQHF. In DNA, the CDR3 is TGCGCCAGCAGCTTGGGTAGGGGGAAGGAGCCCCAGCATTTT. The rearrangement links TRBV5-1 to TRBJ1-5; possible D gene TRBD1, 6 bases. Germline lookup yields CDR1 SGHRS and CDR2 YFSETQ. This CDR3 spans 14 amino acids. Trimming pared 0 bases from V and 8 bases from J, leaving 12 bases between.